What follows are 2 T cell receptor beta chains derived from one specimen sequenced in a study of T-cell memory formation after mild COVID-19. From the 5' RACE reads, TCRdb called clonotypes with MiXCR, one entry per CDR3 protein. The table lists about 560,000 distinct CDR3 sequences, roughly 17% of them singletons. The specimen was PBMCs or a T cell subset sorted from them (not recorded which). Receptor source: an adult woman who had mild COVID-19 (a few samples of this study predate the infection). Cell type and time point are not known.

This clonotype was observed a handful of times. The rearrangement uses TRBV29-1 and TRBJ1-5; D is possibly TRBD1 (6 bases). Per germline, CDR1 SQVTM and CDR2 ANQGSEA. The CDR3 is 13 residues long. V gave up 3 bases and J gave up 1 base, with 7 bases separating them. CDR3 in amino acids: CSVDQGSNQPQHF. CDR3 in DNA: TGCAGCGTTGACCAGGGGAGCAATCAGCCCCAGCATTTT.

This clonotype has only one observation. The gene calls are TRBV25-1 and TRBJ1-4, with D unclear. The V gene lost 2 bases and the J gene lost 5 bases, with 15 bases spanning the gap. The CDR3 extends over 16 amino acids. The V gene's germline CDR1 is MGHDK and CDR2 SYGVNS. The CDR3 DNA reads TGTGCCAGCAGTGAAGTATTCGGCGTAAGAAATGAAAAACTGTTTTTT. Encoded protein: CASSEVFGVRNEKLFF.